This TCR beta chain was observed in a study of T cell changes during pregnancy in multiple sclerosis. Clones were sequenced by immunoSEQ multiplex PCR, and TCRdb holds only the in-frame ones, with some missing. The sample holds about 40,000 clones; over 75% are singletons and the top ten take around 0.45%. This CDR3 is 12 amino acids long. Trimming shortened V by 4 bases and J by 7 bases, and 8 bases separated the two germline ends. Germline loops: CDR1 WSHSY, CDR2 SAAADI. The chain couples TRBV10-2 to TRBJ1-3; no firm D call. The clonotype originates from a female donor with multiple sclerosis, enrolled in a pregnancy study. The material was CD4+ T cells from peripheral blood mononuclear cells, obtained in the third trimester of pregnancy. Here the CDR3 reads CASSANMNTIYF. CDR3 in DNA: TGCGCCAGCAGTGCCAACATGAACACCATATATTTT.